One sample yielded the 23 T cell receptor beta chains listed below, sequenced in a study of cytomegalovirus exposure and HLA in healthy donors. The study ran its PCR with 60 Vbeta and 13 Jbeta primers. Libraries were prepared by immunoSEQ multiplex PCR; TCRdb keeps only in-frame clonotypes and omits some of them. Of 130,000 or so clones in the sample, roughly 66% were seen once. Sequenced sample: PBMCs. The receptors here all came from an older woman in good health and CMV-seronegative.

The chain joins TRBV2 to TRBJ2-1, with a weak D call TRBD2 (5 bases). CDR3 size: 13 residues. Trimming pared 6 bases from V and 7 bases from J, leaving 13 bases between. The V gene's germline CDR1 is SNHLY and CDR2 FYNNEI. The CDR3 spells CASSDSGKNEQFF. In DNA, the CDR3 is TGTGCCAGCAGCGACTCGGGGAAGAATGAGCAGTTCTTC.

CDR3 nucleotides: TGCGCCAGCAGCCGGGACAGAGGAAATTCACCCCTCCACTTT. Its protein is CASSRDRGNSPLHF. The chain couples TRBV5-1 to TRBJ1-6; TRBD1 matches at 7 bases. The CDR3 sequence is 14 residues long. V lost 4 bases to trimming and J lost 7 bases; unmatched junction nucleotides: 5. Per the germline V gene, CDR1 is SGHRS and CDR2 is YFSETQ.

V usage is TRBV4-3 and J usage is TRBJ2-3, with D perhaps matching TRBD1 (7 bases). This CDR3 spans 15 amino acids. Germline assignment: CDR1 LGHNA and CDR2 YSLEER. Between the trimmed V and J ends, which lost 0 bases and 10 bases, there was a span of 17 bases. The chain's CDR3 is CASSQDLTRGDAQYF. CDR3 in DNA: TGCGCCAGCAGCCAAGATTTGACCAGGGGGGACGCGCAGTATTTT.

V is TRBV13 and J is TRBJ1-2; D possibly corresponds to TRBD1 (5 bases). Trimming left V 5 bases short and J 8 bases short, with 15 bases between. Germline V gives CDR1 PRHDT, CDR2 FYEKMQ (reference sequence). The CDR3 sequence is 13 residues long. CDR3 residues: CASSQGRVRGYTF. The CDR3 DNA follows: TGTGCCAGCAGCCAGGGCAGGGTCCGGGGCTACACCTTC.

The chain couples TRBV5-6 to TRBJ1-2, with 9 bases that match TRBD1. J was trimmed by 8 bases and V by 5 bases; bases with no gene match: 7. The CDR3 extends over 13 amino acids. Germline CDR1 is SGHDT and CDR2 is YYEEEE. CDR3 nucleotides: TGTGCCAGCAGGTTCGGGACAGGGAGAGGCTACACCTTC. It codes for CASRFGTGRGYTF.

This chain uses TRBV6-6 with TRBJ2-7, with a weak D call TRBD1 (5 bases). Trimming pared 2 bases from V and 4 bases from J, leaving 18 bases between. Per the germline V gene, CDR1 is MNHNY and CDR2 is SVGAGI (reference sequence). CDR3 length equals 16 residues. The CDR3 here is CASSYLLTQGRYEQYF. CDR3 sequence (DNA): TGTGCCAGCAGTTACCTCTTGACCCAGGGAAGATACGAGCAGTACTTC.

This clone showed up many times. V gene TRBV5-1 combines with J gene TRBJ2-1, with TRBD2 matching over 14 bases. Germline assignment: CDR1 SGHRS and CDR2 YFSETQ. The CDR3 has 17 residues. J was trimmed by 4 bases and V by 3 bases; bases with no gene match: 6. This CDR3 reads CASSWAGLAGVYNEQFF. In DNA, the CDR3 is TGCGCCAGCAGCTGGGCGGGACTAGCGGGAGTTTACAATGAGCAGTTCTTC.

This clone has more than one count but fewer than ten. J is TRBJ1-5 and V is TRBV7-8; the D is unclear. V was clipped by 2 bases and J by 9 bases, with 11 bases between them. CDR3 length: 13 amino acids. Germline V CDR1 and CDR2: SGHVS, FQNEAQ. The CDR3 loop is CASSLSEIGPQHF. The CDR3 DNA sequence: TGTGCCAGCAGCTTATCTGAGATCGGGCCCCAGCATTTT.

The rearrangement links TRBV18 to TRBJ2-3; 11 bases match TRBD2. The CDR3 contains 16 residues. The V gene's germline CDR1 is KGHSH and CDR2 LQKENI. V shed 3 bases, J shed 2 bases, and the junction held 4 bases outside the gene matches. The CDR3, as DNA: TGTGCCAGCTCACCCAAACTAGCGGGGGTCACAGATACGCAGTATTTT. Protein product: CASSPKLAGVTDTQYF.

The CDR3 bases are TGTGCCAGTACCCTCTACCTGAAGACTAGCGGGAGGAACACCGGGGAGCTGTTTTTT. It translates to CASTLYLKTSGRNTGELFF. The J gene is TRBJ2-2, the V gene TRBV19; TRBD2 agrees at 12 bases. J was trimmed by 1 base and V by 7 bases; bases with no gene match: 13. Germline CDR1 and CDR2: LNHDA and SQIVND (reference sequence). This CDR3 contains 19 residues.

The genes are TRBV19 and TRBJ2-1; D uncertain. CDR3 length: 15 amino acids. V was cut by 3 bases and J by 2 bases, with 11 bases left in between. Germline V CDR1 and CDR2: LNHDA, SQIVND (reference sequence). The CDR3, as DNA: TGTGCCAGTAGTATTACGCAGAACCCCTACAATGAGCAGTTCTTC. Encoded protein: CASSITQNPYNEQFF.

This clone was seen only a few times. The V call is TRBV19, the J call TRBJ1-2; 12 nucleotides agree with TRBD1. The germline gives CDR1 LNHDA, CDR2 SQIVND (reference sequence). Losses at the gene ends were 6 bases for V and 7 bases for J; bases not matched to a gene: 12. The CDR3 runs to 16 residues. CDR3 loop: CASSDPSGQGASGYTF. CDR3 DNA: TGTGCCAGTAGCGATCCCTCGGGACAGGGGGCAAGTGGCTACACCTTC.

The chain combines TRBV29-1 with TRBJ2-5; weak D call: TRBD2 (5 bases). V lost 2 bases to trimming and J lost 5 bases, with 12 bases between them. The CDR3 length is 13 residues. Germline CDR1 and CDR2: SQVTM and ANQGSEA. The CDR3 protein is CSVEMHSGETQYF. The CDR3 bases are TGCAGCGTTGAAATGCATTCGGGGGAGACCCAGTACTTC.

The V call is TRBV28, the J call TRBJ2-5; maybe TRBD2 (6 bases). Germline CDR1 and CDR2: MDHEN and SYDVKM. V was cut by 6 bases and J by 4 bases, with 18 bases left in between. This CDR3 is built from 15 residues. The DNA for the CDR3 is TGTGCCAGCAGCCTCCTCGGGGGAGGTGGAGAGACCCAGTACTTC. Translating gives CASSLLGGGGETQYF. Full variable domain (rest looked up from reference TRBV28 and TRBJ2-5): DVKVTQSSRYLVKRTGEKVFLECVQDMDHENMFWYRQDPGLGLRLIYFSYDVKMKEKGDIPEGYSVSREKKERFSLILESASTNQTSMYLCASSLLGGGGETQYFGPGTRLLVL.

The V gene is TRBV19, the J gene TRBJ1-2, with 9 bases aligning to TRBD1. Germline-derived CDR1 and CDR2 are LNHDA and SQIVND (reference sequence). This CDR3 comprises 17 residues. V gave up 5 bases and J gave up 0 bases; unmatched junction bases: 10. The CDR3, as DNA: TGTGCCAGTAGTGCCACCCGTCGGGACAGGGCTAACTATGGCTACACCTTC. Translating gives CASSATRRDRANYGYTF. The full variable domain, with the rest looked up from reference TRBV19 and TRBJ1-2, is DGGITQSPKYLFRKEGQNVTLSCEQNLNHDAMYWYRQDPGQGLRLIYYSQIVNDFQKGDIAEGYSVSREKKESFPLTVTSAQKNPTAFYLCASSATRRDRANYGYTFGSGTRLTVV.

V is TRBV7-5 and J is TRBJ1-6; TRBD1, the D gene given by the table, was not confirmed from the DNA. TRBV7-5 is classified as a pseudogene. The CDR3 is 21 amino acids. CDR3 sequence (DNA): TGTGTCAGAAGCTTAGGGGGAGACAGGGACCCCCCAACGACCTATAATTCACCCCTCCACTTT. It specifies CVRSLGGDRDPPTTYNSPLHF.

The genes are TRBV28 and TRBJ2-1; 11 bases are shared with TRBD2. The CDR3 is made up of 16 amino acids. Germline V gene lookup returns CDR1 MDHEN and CDR2 SYDVKM. V lost 5 bases, J lost 6 bases, and 9 bases stayed unmatched. CDR3 region: CASSLEGLAGPNEQFF. The DNA for the CDR3 is TGTGCCAGCAGTCTCGAAGGACTAGCGGGCCCCAATGAGCAGTTCTTC.

The rearrangement links TRBV5-8 to TRBJ2-5; TRBD1 might be the D (5 bases). The germline CDR1 and CDR2 sequences are SGHTS and YDEGEE. V was clipped by 8 bases and J by 5 bases, with 19 bases between them. This CDR3 region has 14 residues. CDR3 in DNA: TGTGCCAGTAGCCCGACAATGCAGGGTGAGACCCAGTACTTC. Encoded protein: CASSPTMQGETQYF.

This sequence joins TRBV5-1 and TRBJ2-5, with D hard to call. The V and J ends lost 5 bases and 5 bases respectively, with 13 bases between them. Germline V gives CDR1 SGHRS, CDR2 YFSETQ. The CDR3 is 13 amino acids. The CDR3 DNA follows: TGCGCCAGCAGACTGACCCCCGGGGAGACCCAGTACTTC. Translation gives CASRLTPGETQYF.

The chain uses TRBV6-5 and TRBJ1-2; a weak D match, TRBD1 (5 bases). Between the trimmed V and J ends, which lost 4 bases and 3 bases, there was a span of 15 bases. The CDR3 is 15 residues long. Per germline, CDR1 MNHEY and CDR2 SVGAGI. CDR3 sequence: CASSSIQENYYGYTF. CDR3 DNA: TGTGCCAGCAGTTCGATACAGGAAAACTACTATGGCTACACCTTC.

The chain uses TRBV27 and TRBJ2-3, with D unresolved. Germline values: CDR1 MNHEY, CDR2 SMNVEV (reference sequence). This CDR3 contains 12 residues. Trimming removed 5 bases at V and 8 bases at J, with 11 bases between. CDR3 bases: TGTGCCAGCAGTCCTAGATCAAGTACGCAGTATTTT. It translates to CASSPRSSTQYF.

This clone showed up just once. The rearrangement joins TRBV13 to TRBJ2-1; D perhaps matches TRBD2 (7 bases). The CDR3 loop spans 15 amino acids. V was pared by 5 bases and J by 6 bases, with 17 bases between. The germline CDR1 and CDR2 sequences are PRHDT and FYEKMQ (reference sequence). CDR3 loop: CASSMPGGPGNEQFF. In DNA form, the CDR3 reads TGTGCCAGCAGCATGCCCGGGGGGCCAGGCAATGAGCAGTTCTTC.

The V gene is TRBV9, the J gene TRBJ2-3; 9 bases are shared with TRBD1. CDR3 length: 16 residues. V lost 0 bases, J lost 3 bases, and 5 bases stayed unmatched. Germline values: CDR1 SGDLS, CDR2 YYNGEE. CDR3 protein: CASSVGTGVRTDTQYF. As DNA, the CDR3 is TGTGCCAGCAGCGTAGGGACAGGGGTTAGGACAGATACGCAGTATTTT.